A single sample is the source of the 23 T cell receptor beta chains below, sequenced in a study of blood T cell repertoires in COVID-19. Here immunoSEQ multiplex PCR was the method, and the copy in TCRdb shows in-frame clones only, minus some. This table has approximately 85,000 clones, 85% to 95% appearing once. Sequencing was carried out using peripheral blood. The origin of the receptors is a woman aged 55-69 years with active COVID-19.

This chain joins TRBV5-1 and TRBJ2-5, with TRBD1 identical over 7 bases. Germline values: CDR1 SGHRS, CDR2 YFSETQ. The V segment lost 0 bases and the J segment 4 bases; nucleotides outside the gene matches: 3. The CDR3 is made up of 14 amino acids. The CDR3 DNA reads TGCGCCAGCAGCTTGGGGAGACAGGGAGAGACCCAGTACTTC. Encoded protein: CASSLGRQGETQYF.

The chain combines TRBV7-2 with TRBJ2-3, with TRBD2 matching over 15 bases. This CDR3 is 15 amino acids long. Trimming at V came to 3 bases and at J to 6 bases, leaving 1 base not matched to a gene. In germline, CDR1 is SGHTA, CDR2 FQGNSA. The CDR3 reads CASSFGLAGGDTQYF. CDR3 nucleotide sequence: TGTGCCAGCAGCTTTGGACTAGCGGGAGGGGATACGCAGTATTTT.

This chain links TRBV3-1 (or the pseudogene TRBV3-2) with TRBJ1-6; tentative D call: TRBD1 (6 bases). CDR3 length: 14 residues. The germline gives CDR1 LGHDT, CDR2 YNNKEL (reference sequence). Trimming pared 0 bases from V and 9 bases from J, leaving 9 bases between. CDR3 loop: CASSQEGHLSPLHF. CDR3 nucleotides: TGTGCCAGCAGCCAAGAGGGACATCTTTCACCCCTCCACTTT.

The rearrangement links TRBV28 to TRBJ2-1; the match to TRBD2 covers 11 bases. Germline V gene data show CDR1 as MDHEN and CDR2 as SYDVKM. The V segment lost 2 bases and the J segment 4 bases; nucleotides outside the gene matches: 4. This CDR3 comprises 16 residues. CDR3 region: CASSLSWTSGYNEQFF. The CDR3 nucleotides read TGTGCCAGCAGTTTAAGTTGGACTAGCGGGTACAATGAGCAGTTCTTC. The full variable domain, rest sourced from reference TRBV28 and TRBJ2-1, is DVKVTQSSRYLVKRTGEKVFLECVQDMDHENMFWYRQDPGLGLRLIYFSYDVKMKEKGDIPEGYSVSREKKERFSLILESASTNQTSMYLCASSLSWTSGYNEQFFGPGTRLTVL.

This chain connects TRBV7-6 to TRBJ1-1, with 8 bases aligning to TRBD1. This CDR3 has 15 residues. Germline V gene data show CDR1 as SGHVS and CDR2 as FNYEAQ. The V and J ends lost 6 bases and 3 bases, in that order; junction bases with no gene match: 9. The CDR3 DNA is TGTGCCAGCAGAACTCTTCAGGGGGCAGACACTGAAGCTTTCTTT. Translated: CASRTLQGADTEAFF.

The CDR3 coding sequence is TGTGCCAGCATGCAGGGGGGTCACTATGGCTACACCTTC. This sequence encodes CASMQGGHYGYTF. The V and J genes are TRBV6-6 and TRBJ1-2; the match to TRBD1 covers 7 bases. CDR3 length: 13 residues. V lost 7 bases and J lost 3; bases outside the gene matches: 5. CDR1 and CDR2 (germline): MNHNY, SVGAGI (reference sequence).

This clone was counted a single time. The chain links TRBV6-6 to TRBJ1-5; no clear D gene. The CDR3 length is 15 residues. Trimming pared 7 bases from V and 1 base from J, leaving 14 bases between. CDR1 is MNHNY and CDR2 is SVGAGI in the germline V gene (reference sequence). CDR3 in amino acids: CASIGEGWSNQPQHF. The CDR3, as DNA: TGTGCCAGCATCGGAGAGGGCTGGAGCAATCAGCCCCAGCATTTT.

This chain connects TRBV6-2 or TRBV6-3 to TRBJ2-3, with 7 positions matching TRBD2. The CDR3 has 14 amino acids. Germline-derived CDR1 and CDR2 are MNHEY and SVGEGT. V lost 2 bases, J lost 2 bases, and 1 base stayed unmatched. The CDR3 region has the DNA TGTGCCAGCAGTTACGGGAGGGACACAGATACGCAGTATTTT. This translates into CASSYGRDTDTQYF.

V usage is TRBV5-1 and J usage is TRBJ1-1, with D tentatively TRBD1 (6 bases). CDR3 length: 15 residues. CDR1 is SGHRS and CDR2 is YFSETQ in the germline V gene. The germline V and J ends were trimmed by 4 bases and 1 base, with 14 bases remaining between them. The CDR3, as DNA: TGCGCCAGCAGCGACGGGGACAAAAGGAACACTGAAGCTTTCTTT. Its translation: CASSDGDKRNTEAFF.

The chain couples TRBV5-1 to TRBJ2-1, with 13 bases identical to TRBD2. The trim removed 0 bases at V and 0 bases at J, leaving 21 bases unmatched. From germline, CDR1 is SGHRS and CDR2 YFSETQ. CDR3 size: 24 residues. The CDR3 bases are TGCGCCAGCAGCTTGGTCCCCGGGGCAGCCGGAGCGGGACTAGCGGGGAGCTCCTACAATGAGCAGTTCTTC. Its translation: CASSLVPGAAGAGLAGSSYNEQFF.

The chain has TRBV25-1 and TRBJ2-5, with D possibly being TRBD2 (6 bases). Trimming left V 6 bases short and J 2 bases short, with 16 bases between. CDR1 MGHDK and CDR2 SYGVNS come from the germline V gene. CDR3 length: 15 amino acids. CDR3: CASSSLKGTQETQYF. CDR3 DNA: TGTGCCAGCAGCTCCCTGAAGGGGACTCAAGAGACCCAGTACTTC.

This chain connects TRBV28 to TRBJ2-1; TRBD2 matches at 8 bases. After removal of 5 bases from V and 4 bases from J, the junction contained 7 bases not matched to a gene. CDR1 and CDR2 from the germline V gene are MDHEN and SYDVKM. The CDR3 is 15 amino acids. This chain's CDR3 is CASSPIAGRYNEQFF. DNA for the CDR3: TGTGCCAGCAGTCCGATAGCGGGGCGTTACAATGAGCAGTTCTTC.

The chain couples TRBV6-1 to TRBJ1-3; possibly TRBD1 for D (5 bases). V dropped 2 bases and J dropped 5 bases, with 10 bases sitting between them. Germline lookup yields CDR1 MNHNS and CDR2 SASEGT. The CDR3 spans 14 residues. The CDR3 loop is CASSESDSRNTIYF. The CDR3 coding sequence is TGTGCCAGCAGTGAAAGCGACAGCCGAAACACCATATATTTT.

V is TRBV7-2 and J is TRBJ2-2, with D maybe TRBD2 (6 bases). Germline loops: CDR1 SGHTA, CDR2 FQGNSA. This CDR3 contains 15 residues. V shed 1 base and J shed 0 bases, with 6 bases lying between them. CDR3 bases: TGTGCCAGCAGCTTAGGCGGGGCGAACACCGGGGAGCTGTTTTTT. It encodes CASSLGGANTGELFF.

The chain couples TRBV2 to TRBJ2-5; D perhaps matches TRBD2 (5 bases). CDR1 and CDR2 (germline): SNHLY, FYNNEI. V was clipped by 4 bases and J by 4 bases, with 10 bases between them. CDR3 length: 13 amino acids. The CDR3 DNA reads TGTGCCAGCAGTGGTGGTAGCGTAGAGACCCAGTACTTC. Amino acid sequence: CASSGGSVETQYF.

The rearrangement joins TRBV19 to TRBJ1-5; TRBD1 matches 10 bases. Germline CDR1 LNHDA, CDR2 SQIVND (reference sequence). V was clipped by 3 bases and J by 6 bases; unmatched bases: 5. The CDR3 sequence is 15 residues long. DNA of the CDR3: TGTGCCAGTAGTATGACAGGGGGCGCCGGTCAGCCCCAGCATTTT. This translates into CASSMTGGAGQPQHF. The complete variable domain, with remaining parts taken from reference TRBV19 and TRBJ1-5, reads DGGITQSPKYLFRKEGQNVTLSCEQNLNHDAMYWYRQDPGQGLRLIYYSQIVNDFQKGDIAEGYSVSREKKESFPLTVTSAQKNPTAFYLCASSMTGGAGQPQHFGDGTRLSIL.

This clone has a handful of counts. The V gene is TRBV29-1, the J gene TRBJ1-1; D is uncertain. The CDR3 has 12 amino acids. From germline, CDR1 is SQVTM and CDR2 ANQGSEA. The ends were cut back, 1 base at V and 10 bases at J, with 13 bases in the middle. The CDR3 region has the DNA TGCAGCGTTGAAGTGGCGGTCCGGGGAGCTTTCTTT. It specifies CSVEVAVRGAFF.

The J gene is TRBJ2-3, the V gene TRBV2, with TRBD1 matching 8 bases. CDR1 is SNHLY, CDR2 FYNNEI, per germline. V dropped 4 bases and J dropped 7; count of bases not matched to a gene: 7. There are 14 residues in the CDR3. The CDR3 coding sequence is TGTGCCAGCAGTGCTGGACAGGGTGGGAATACGCAGTATTTT. Protein: CASSAGQGGNTQYF.

The rearrangement links TRBV9 to TRBJ2-2; the match to TRBD2 covers 9 bases. Germline CDR1 is SGDLS and CDR2 is YYNGEE. Germline trimming cut 6 bases from V and 5 bases from J; bases unmatched to any gene: 11. The CDR3 spans 16 residues. CDR3 sequence: CASNPRGLAGTGELFF. DNA of the CDR3: TGTGCCAGCAACCCGCGGGGGCTAGCGGGGACCGGGGAGCTGTTTTTT.

V and J are TRBV7-2 and TRBJ1-6, with 9 bases lining up with TRBD1. J was trimmed by 10 bases and V by 0 bases; bases with no gene match: 7. The CDR3 consists of 16 residues. Germline CDR1 SGHTA, CDR2 FQGNSA. The DNA for the CDR3 is TGTGCCAGCAGCTTAGCGCGACAGGGGGTTAAATCACCCCTCCACTTT. It encodes CASSLARQGVKSPLHF.

This rearrangement joins TRBV11-2 to TRBJ1-2; D is perhaps TRBD1 (5 bases). From germline, CDR1 is SGHAT and CDR2 FQNNGV. V was shortened by 0 bases and J by 2 bases, with 10 bases between the two germline ends. There are 15 residues in the CDR3. CDR3 sequence: CASSLDSGQNYGYTF. Here the CDR3 DNA reads TGTGCCAGCAGCTTAGACTCAGGGCAGAACTATGGCTACACCTTC.

The V gene is TRBV7-3, the J gene TRBJ2-7; 8 positions match TRBD2. V was clipped by 5 bases and J by 6 bases; unmatched bases: 12. Germline assignment: CDR1 SGHTA and CDR2 FQGTGA. The CDR3 runs to 15 residues. In nucleotides, the CDR3 is TGTGCCAGCAGCCCACTATCGGGAGGGCCGGGCGAGCAGTACTTC. Encoded protein: CASSPLSGGPGEQYF.

The chain carries TRBV4-1 and TRBJ2-7; 8 bases map to TRBD2. Per the germline V gene, CDR1 is MGHRA and CDR2 is YSYEKL. The CDR3 spans 15 residues. The V gene end was trimmed by 1 base and the J gene end by 6 bases; junction bases not matched to a gene: 8. The CDR3 spells CASSQVLAATPEQYF. CDR3 in DNA: TGCGCCAGCAGCCAAGTACTAGCGGCCACCCCCGAGCAGTACTTC.